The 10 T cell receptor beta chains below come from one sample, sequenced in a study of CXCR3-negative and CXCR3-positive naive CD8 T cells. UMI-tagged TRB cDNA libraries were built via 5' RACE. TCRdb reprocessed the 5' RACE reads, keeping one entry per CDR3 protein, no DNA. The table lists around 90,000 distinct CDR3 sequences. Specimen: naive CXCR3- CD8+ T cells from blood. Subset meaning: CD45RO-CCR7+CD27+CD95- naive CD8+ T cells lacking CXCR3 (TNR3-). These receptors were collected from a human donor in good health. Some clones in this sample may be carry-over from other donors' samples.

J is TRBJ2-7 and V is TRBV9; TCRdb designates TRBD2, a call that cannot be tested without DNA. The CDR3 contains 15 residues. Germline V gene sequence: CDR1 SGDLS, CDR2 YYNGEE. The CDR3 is CASSVGLAGVGEQYF.

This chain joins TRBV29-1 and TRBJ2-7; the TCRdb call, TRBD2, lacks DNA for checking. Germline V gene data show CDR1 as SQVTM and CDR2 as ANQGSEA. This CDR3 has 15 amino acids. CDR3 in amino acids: CSVVGGLAVSYEQYF.

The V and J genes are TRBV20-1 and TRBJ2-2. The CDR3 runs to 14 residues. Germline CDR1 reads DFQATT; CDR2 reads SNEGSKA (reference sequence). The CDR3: CSAPQSENTGELFF.

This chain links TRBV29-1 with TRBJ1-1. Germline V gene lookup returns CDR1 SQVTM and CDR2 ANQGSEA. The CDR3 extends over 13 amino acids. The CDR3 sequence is CSVGGGGNTEAFF.

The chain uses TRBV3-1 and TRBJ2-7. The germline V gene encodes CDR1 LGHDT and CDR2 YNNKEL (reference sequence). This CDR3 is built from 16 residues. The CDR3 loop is CASSLDRTASSYEQYF.

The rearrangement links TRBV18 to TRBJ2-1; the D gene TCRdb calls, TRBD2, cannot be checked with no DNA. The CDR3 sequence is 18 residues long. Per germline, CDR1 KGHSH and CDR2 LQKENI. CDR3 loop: CASSPSGIAGSSYNEQFF.

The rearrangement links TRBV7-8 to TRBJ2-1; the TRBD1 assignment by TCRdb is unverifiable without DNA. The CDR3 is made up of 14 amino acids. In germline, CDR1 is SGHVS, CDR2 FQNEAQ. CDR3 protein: CASSFSGGAWEQFF.

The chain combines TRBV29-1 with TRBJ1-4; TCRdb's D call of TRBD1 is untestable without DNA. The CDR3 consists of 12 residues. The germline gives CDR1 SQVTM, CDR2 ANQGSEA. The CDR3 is CSVQGGNEKLFF.

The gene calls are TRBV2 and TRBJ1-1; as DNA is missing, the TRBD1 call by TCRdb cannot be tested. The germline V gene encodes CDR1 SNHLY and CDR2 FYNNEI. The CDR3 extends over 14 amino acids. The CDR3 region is CASSEAVGGTEAFF.

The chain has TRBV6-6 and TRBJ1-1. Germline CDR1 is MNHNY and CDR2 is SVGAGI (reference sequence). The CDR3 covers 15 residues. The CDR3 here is CASSYVISKNTEAFF.